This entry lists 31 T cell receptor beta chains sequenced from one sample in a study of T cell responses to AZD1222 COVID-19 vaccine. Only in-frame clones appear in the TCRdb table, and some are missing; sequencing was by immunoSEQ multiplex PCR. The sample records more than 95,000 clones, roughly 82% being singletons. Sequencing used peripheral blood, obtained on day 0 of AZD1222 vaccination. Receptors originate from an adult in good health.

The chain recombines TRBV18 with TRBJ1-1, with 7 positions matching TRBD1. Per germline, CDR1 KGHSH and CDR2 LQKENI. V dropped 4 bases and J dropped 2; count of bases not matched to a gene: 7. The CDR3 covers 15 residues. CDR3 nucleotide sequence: TGTGCCAGCTCACGAGAGACAGGGAAAAACACTGAAGCTTTCTTT. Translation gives CASSRETGKNTEAFF.

The CDR3 loop reads CASSQVAKGRGELFF. DNA for the CDR3: TGCGCCAGCAGCCAAGTCGCGAAGGGTCGAGGGGAGCTGTTTTTT. The gene calls are TRBV4-1 and TRBJ2-2; D is unresolved. This CDR3 has 15 residues. Between the trimmed V and J ends, which lost 1 base and 8 bases, there was a span of 14 bases. Germline V gene data show CDR1 as MGHRA and CDR2 as YSYEKL.

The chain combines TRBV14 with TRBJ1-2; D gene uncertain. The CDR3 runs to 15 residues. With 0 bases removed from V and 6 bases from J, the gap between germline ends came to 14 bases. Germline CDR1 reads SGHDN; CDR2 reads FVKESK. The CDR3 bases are TGTGCCAGCAGCCAAGACCCCGGGATTCAGGATGGCTACACCTTC. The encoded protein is CASSQDPGIQDGYTF.

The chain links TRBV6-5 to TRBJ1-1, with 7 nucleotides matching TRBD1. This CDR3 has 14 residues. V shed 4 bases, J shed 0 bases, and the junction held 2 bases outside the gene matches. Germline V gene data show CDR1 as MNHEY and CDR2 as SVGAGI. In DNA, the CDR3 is TGTGCCAGCAGTTCTGGGACAGTGAACACTGAAGCTTTCTTT. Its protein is CASSSGTVNTEAFF.

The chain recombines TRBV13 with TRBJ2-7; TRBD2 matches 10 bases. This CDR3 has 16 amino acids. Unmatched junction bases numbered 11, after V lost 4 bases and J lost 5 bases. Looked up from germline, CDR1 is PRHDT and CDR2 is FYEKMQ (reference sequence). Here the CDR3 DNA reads TGTGCCAGCAGCTCCAACTCCTGGACTAGCGGTGACGAGCAGTACTTC. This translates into CASSSNSWTSGDEQYF. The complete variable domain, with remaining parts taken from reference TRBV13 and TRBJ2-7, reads AAGVIQSPRHLIKEKRETATLKCYPIPRHDTVYWYQQGPGQDPQFLISFYEKMQSDKGSIPDRFSAQQFSDYHSELNMSSLELGDSALYFCASSSNSWTSGDEQYFGPGTRLTVT.

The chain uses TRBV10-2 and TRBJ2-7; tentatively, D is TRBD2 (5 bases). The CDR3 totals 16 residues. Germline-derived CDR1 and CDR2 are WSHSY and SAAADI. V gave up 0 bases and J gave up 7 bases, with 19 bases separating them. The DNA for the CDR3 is TGCGCCAGCAGTGAGTCCGGAGGCGGGTACTCTGGGGAGCAGTACTTC. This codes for CASSESGGGYSGEQYF.

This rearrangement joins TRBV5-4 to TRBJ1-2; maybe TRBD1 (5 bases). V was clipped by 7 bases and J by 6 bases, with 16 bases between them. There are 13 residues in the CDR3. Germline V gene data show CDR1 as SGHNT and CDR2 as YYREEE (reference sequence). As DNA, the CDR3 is TGTGCCAGCTCCAGGGTATCTGAGGATGGCTACACCTTC. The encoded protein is CASSRVSEDGYTF.

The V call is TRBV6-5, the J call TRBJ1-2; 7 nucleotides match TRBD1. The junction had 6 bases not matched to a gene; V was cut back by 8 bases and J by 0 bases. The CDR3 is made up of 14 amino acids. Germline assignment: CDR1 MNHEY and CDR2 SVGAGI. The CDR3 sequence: CASSTGVPNYGYTF. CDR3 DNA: TGTGCCAGCTCTACAGGGGTCCCTAACTATGGCTACACCTTC.

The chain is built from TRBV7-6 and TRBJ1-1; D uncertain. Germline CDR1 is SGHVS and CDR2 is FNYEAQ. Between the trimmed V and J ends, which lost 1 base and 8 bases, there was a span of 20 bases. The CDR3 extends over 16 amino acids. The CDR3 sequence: CASSLERALLGREAFF. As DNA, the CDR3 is TGTGCCAGCAGCTTAGAACGGGCCTTACTCGGGCGAGAAGCTTTCTTT.

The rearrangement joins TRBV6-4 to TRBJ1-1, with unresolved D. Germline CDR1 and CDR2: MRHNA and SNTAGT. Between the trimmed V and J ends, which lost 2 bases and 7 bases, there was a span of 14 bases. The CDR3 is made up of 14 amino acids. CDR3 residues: CASSDNPGGREAFF. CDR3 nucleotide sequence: TGTGCCAGCAGTGACAATCCGGGCGGACGTGAAGCTTTCTTT.

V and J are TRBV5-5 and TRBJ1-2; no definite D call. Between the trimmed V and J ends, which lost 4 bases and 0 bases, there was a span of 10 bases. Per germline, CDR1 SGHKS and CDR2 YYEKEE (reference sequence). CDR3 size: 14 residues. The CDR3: CASSLRQPNYGYTF. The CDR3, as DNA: TGTGCCAGCAGCCTGCGTCAACCTAACTATGGCTACACCTTC. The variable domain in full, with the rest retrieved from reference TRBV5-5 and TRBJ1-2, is DAGVTQSPTHLIKTRGQQVTLRCSPISGHKSVSWYQQVLGQGPQFIFQYYEKEERGRGNFPDRFSARQFPNYSSELNVNALLLGDSALYLCASSLRQPNYGYTFGSGTRLTVV.

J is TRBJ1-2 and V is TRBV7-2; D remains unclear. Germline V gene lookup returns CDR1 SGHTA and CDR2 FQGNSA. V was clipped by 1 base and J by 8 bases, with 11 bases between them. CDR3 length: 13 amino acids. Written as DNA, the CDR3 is TGTGCCAGCAGCTTAGTAACAGCGAGAGGCTACACCTTC. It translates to CASSLVTARGYTF.

The CDR3 sequence: CATRDSFLRSGNTIYF. For the CDR3, the DNA is TGTGCCACCCGGGACAGCTTTCTACGCTCTGGAAACACCATATATTTT. The chain employs TRBV19 and TRBJ1-3, with 7 bases fitting TRBD1. CDR1 is LNHDA, CDR2 SQIVND, per germline (reference sequence). V trimming: 10 bases; J trimming: 0 bases; junction bases outside the gene matches: 12. CDR3 length equals 16 residues.

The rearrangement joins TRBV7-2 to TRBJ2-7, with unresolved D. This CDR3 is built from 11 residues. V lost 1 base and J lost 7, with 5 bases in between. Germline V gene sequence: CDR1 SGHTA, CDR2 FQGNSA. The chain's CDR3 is CASSLVGEQYF. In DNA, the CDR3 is TGTGCCAGCAGCTTAGTCGGGGAGCAGTACTTC. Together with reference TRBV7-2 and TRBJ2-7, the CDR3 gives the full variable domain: GAGVSQSPSNKVTEKGKDVELRCDPISGHTALYWYRQSLGQGLEFLIYFQGNSAPDKSGLPSDRFSAERTGGSVSTLTIQRTQQEDSAVYLCASSLVGEQYFGPGTRLTVT.

Here the CDR3 reads CASSFQGSGNTIYF. The CDR3 DNA sequence: TGCGCCAGCAGCTTTCAGGGCTCTGGAAACACCATATATTTT. This chain connects TRBV5-1 to TRBJ1-3, with D possibly matching TRBD1 (5 bases). The germline V and J ends were trimmed by 2 bases and 0 bases, with 6 bases remaining between them. This CDR3 has 14 residues. Looked up from germline, CDR1 is SGHRS and CDR2 is YFSETQ.

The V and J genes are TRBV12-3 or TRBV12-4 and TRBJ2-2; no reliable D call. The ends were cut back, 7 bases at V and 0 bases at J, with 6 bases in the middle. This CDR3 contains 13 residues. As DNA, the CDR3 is TGTGCCAGCACCCCCTCGAACACCGGGGAGCTGTTTTTT. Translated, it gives CASTPSNTGELFF.

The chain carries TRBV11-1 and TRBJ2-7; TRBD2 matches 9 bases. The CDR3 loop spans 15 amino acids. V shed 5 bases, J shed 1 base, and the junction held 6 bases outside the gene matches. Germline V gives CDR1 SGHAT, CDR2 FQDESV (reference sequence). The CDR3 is CASSPNSGGSYEQYF. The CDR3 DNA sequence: TGTGCCAGCAGCCCGAATAGCGGGGGTTCCTACGAGCAGTACTTC.

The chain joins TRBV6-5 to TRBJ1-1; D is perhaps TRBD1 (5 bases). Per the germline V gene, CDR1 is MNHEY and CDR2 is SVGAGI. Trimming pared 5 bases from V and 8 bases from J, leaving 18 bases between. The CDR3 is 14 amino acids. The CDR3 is CASSPRRGSREAFF. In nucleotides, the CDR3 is TGTGCCAGCAGTCCCAGGAGGGGTTCAAGGGAAGCTTTCTTT.

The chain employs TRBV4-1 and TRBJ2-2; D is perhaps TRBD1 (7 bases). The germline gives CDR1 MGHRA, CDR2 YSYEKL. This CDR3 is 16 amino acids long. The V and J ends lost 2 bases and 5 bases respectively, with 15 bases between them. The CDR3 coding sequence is TGCGCCAGCAGCCAACGGTTCCCAGGGGGGACCGGGGAGCTGTTTTTT. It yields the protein CASSQRFPGGTGELFF.

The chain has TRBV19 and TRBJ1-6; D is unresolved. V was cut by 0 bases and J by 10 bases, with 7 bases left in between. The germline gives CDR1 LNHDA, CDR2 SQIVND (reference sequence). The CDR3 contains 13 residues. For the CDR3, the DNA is TGTGCCAGTAGTATAGATTCATGGTCACCCCTCCACTTT. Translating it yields CASSIDSWSPLHF.

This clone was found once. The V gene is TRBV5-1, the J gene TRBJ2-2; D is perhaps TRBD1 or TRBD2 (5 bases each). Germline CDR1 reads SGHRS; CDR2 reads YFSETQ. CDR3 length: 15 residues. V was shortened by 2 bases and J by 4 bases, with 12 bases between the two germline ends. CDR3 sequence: CASSFRDPSTGELFF. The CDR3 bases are TGCGCCAGCAGCTTCCGGGACCCGAGCACCGGGGAGCTGTTTTTT.

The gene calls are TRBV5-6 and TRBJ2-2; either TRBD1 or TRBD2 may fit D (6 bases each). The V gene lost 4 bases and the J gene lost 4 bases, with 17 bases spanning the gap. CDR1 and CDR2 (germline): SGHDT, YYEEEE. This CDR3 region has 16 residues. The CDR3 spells CASSLLGGHSTGELFF. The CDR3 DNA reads TGTGCCAGCAGCCTGTTGGGGGGACACAGCACCGGGGAGCTGTTTTTT.

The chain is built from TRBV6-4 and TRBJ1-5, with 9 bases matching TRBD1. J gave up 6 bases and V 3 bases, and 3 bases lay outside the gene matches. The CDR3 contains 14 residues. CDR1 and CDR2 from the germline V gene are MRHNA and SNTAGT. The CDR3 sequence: CASSEQGAGQPQHF. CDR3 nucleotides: TGTGCCAGCAGTGAACAGGGGGCTGGTCAGCCCCAGCATTTT.

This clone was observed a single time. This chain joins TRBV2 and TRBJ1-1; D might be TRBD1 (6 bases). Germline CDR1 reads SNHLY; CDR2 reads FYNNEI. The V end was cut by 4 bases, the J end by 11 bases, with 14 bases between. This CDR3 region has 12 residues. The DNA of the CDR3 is TGTGCCAGCAGTGTCATCAACAGGGTCGCTTTCTTT. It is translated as CASSVINRVAFF.

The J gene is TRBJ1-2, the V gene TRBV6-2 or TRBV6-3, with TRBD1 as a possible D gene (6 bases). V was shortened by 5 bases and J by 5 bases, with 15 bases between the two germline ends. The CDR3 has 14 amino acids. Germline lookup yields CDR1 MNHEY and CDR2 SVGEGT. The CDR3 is CASSPRQVGYGYTF. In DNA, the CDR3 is TGTGCCAGCAGTCCGCGACAGGTTGGGTATGGCTACACCTTC.

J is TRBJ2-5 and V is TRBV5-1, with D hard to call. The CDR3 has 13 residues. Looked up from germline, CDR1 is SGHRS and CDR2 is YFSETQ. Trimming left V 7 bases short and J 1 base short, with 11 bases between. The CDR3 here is CASRQLPQETQYF. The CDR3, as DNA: TGCGCCAGCCGACAATTGCCCCAAGAGACCCAGTACTTC.

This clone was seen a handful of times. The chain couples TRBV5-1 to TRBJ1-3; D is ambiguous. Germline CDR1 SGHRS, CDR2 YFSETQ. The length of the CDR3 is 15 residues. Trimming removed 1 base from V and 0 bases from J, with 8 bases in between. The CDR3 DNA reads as TGCGCCAGCAGCTTGCGGCAGAACTCTGGAAACACCATATATTTT. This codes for CASSLRQNSGNTIYF.

For the CDR3, the DNA is TGTGCCAGCAGCCAGCTGGTGGCAGGCGATACGCAGTATTTT. Amino acids: CASSQLVAGDTQYF. This chain joins TRBV5-6 and TRBJ2-3, with no clear D. Germline V CDR1 and CDR2: SGHDT, YYEEEE. This CDR3 is 14 amino acids long. V was clipped by 4 bases and J by 6 bases, with 15 bases between them.

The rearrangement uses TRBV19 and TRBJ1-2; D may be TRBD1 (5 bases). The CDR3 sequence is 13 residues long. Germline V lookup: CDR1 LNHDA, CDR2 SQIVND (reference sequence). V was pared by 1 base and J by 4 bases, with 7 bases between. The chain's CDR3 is CASSIGQIYGYTF. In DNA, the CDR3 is TGTGCCAGTAGTATAGGACAGATCTATGGCTACACCTTC.

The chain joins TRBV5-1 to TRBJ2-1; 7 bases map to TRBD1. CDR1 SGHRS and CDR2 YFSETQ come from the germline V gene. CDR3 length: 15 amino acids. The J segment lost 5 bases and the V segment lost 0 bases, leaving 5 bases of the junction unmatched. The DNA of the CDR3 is TGCGCCAGCAGCTTGGTTCGGACAGGTGACAATGAGCAGTTCTTC. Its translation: CASSLVRTGDNEQFF.

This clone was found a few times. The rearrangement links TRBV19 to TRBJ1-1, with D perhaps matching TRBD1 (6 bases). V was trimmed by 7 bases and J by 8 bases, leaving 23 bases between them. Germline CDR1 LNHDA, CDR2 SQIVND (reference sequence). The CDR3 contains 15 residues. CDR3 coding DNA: TGTGCCAGTAAGGGGCCAGGGGCCCAAAATTTAGAAGCTTTCTTT. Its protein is CASKGPGAQNLEAFF.